The 4 T cell receptor beta chains given below trace back to one sample, sequenced in a study of cytomegalovirus exposure and HLA in healthy donors. Using immunoSEQ multiplex PCR, the repertoire was profiled, and TCRdb retains in-frame clones only, with some absent. This table has 100,000 to 150,000 clones, roughly 90% appearing once. Sequences were obtained from PBMCs. The receptors shown here come from a woman aged 18-30 years in good health and CMV-seronegative.

The genes are TRBV19 and TRBJ2-7, with D hard to call. This CDR3 is 15 amino acids long. The V end lost 3 bases, the J end lost 3 bases, and 15 bases lay between the germline ends. The germline V gene encodes CDR1 LNHDA and CDR2 SQIVND (reference sequence). The CDR3 region has the DNA TGTGCCAGTAGTATCTCGGTCTACGTTAGCTACGAGCAGTACTTC. Translation gives CASSISVYVSYEQYF.

This sequence joins TRBV19 and TRBJ2-7; 8 nucleotides line up with TRBD1. With V trimmed by 3 bases and J by 3 bases, 7 bases remained unmatched. The CDR3 sequence is 15 residues long. Per germline, CDR1 LNHDA and CDR2 SQIVND (reference sequence). CDR3 sequence reads: CASSIGAGGIYEQYF. The CDR3 bases are TGTGCCAGTAGTATCGGGGCAGGGGGCATCTACGAGCAGTACTTC.

This chain links TRBV6-6 with TRBJ2-5, with 7 bases matching TRBD1. Germline V gene lookup returns CDR1 MNHNY and CDR2 SVGAGI (reference sequence). The V segment lost 6 bases and the J segment 3 bases; nucleotides outside the gene matches: 7. The CDR3 extends over 14 amino acids. CDR3 coding DNA: TGTGCCAGCAGCCCCGGGACAGCCGAAGAGACCCAGTACTTC. Amino acid sequence: CASSPGTAEETQYF.

The chain recombines TRBV7-2 with TRBJ2-3; 9 nucleotides line up with TRBD1. Trimming removed 3 bases from V and 4 bases from J; junction bases left unmatched: 8. Per the germline V gene, CDR1 is SGHTA and CDR2 is FQGNSA. This CDR3 is built from 16 residues. CDR3 protein: CASSFVPGQGADTQYF. The CDR3 nucleotides are TGTGCCAGCAGCTTCGTCCCGGGACAGGGAGCAGATACGCAGTATTTT.